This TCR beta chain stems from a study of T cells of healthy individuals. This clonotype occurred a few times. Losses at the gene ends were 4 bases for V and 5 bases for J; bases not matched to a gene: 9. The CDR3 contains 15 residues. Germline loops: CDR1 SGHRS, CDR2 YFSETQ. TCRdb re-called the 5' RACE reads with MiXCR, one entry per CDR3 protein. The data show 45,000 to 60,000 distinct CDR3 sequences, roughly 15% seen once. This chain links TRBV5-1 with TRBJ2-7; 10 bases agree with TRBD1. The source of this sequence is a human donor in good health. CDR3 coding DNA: TGCGCCAGCAGCCCCGGGACAGGGGAGAGCGACGAGCAGTACTTC. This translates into CASSPGTGESDEQYF.